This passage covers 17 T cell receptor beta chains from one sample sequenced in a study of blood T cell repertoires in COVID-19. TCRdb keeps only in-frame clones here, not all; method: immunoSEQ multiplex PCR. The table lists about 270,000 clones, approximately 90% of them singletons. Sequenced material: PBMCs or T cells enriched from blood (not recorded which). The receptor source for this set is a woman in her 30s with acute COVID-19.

CDR3 sequence reads: CASSFLDTPSSGANVLTF. CDR3 coding DNA: TGTGCCAGCAGTTTTCTCGACACACCCTCCTCTGGGGCCAACGTCCTGACTTTC. The chain combines TRBV28 with TRBJ2-6; D not certain. The CDR3 sequence is 18 residues long. The germline V gene has CDR1 MDHEN and CDR2 SYDVKM. V was pared by 3 bases and J by 0 bases, with 15 bases between.

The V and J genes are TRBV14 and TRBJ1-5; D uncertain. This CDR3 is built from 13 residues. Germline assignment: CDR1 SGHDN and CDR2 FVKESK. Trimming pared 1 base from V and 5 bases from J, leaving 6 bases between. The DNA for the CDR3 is TGTGCCAGCAGCCAAGGGGCGCATCAGCCCCAGCATTTT. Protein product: CASSQGAHQPQHF.

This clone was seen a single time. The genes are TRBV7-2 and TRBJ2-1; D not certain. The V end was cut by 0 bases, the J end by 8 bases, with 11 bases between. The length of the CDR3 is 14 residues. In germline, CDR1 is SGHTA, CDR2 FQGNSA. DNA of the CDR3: TGTGCCAGCAGCTTAGCCGGAGCGATGCATGAGCAGTTCTTC. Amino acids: CASSLAGAMHEQFF.

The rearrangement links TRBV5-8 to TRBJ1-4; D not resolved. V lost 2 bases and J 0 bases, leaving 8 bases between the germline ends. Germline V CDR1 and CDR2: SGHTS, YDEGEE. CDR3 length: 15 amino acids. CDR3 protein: CASSFNSATNEKLFF. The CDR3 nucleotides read TGTGCCAGCAGCTTTAACTCCGCAACTAATGAAAAACTGTTTTTT.

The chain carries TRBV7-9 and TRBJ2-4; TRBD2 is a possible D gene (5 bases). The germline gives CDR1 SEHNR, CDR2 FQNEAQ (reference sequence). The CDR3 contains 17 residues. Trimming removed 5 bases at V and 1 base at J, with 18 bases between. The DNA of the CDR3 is TGTGCCAGCAGCACGCGGACCGAACCGGGGGCCAAAAACATTCAGTACTTC. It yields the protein CASSTRTEPGAKNIQYF.

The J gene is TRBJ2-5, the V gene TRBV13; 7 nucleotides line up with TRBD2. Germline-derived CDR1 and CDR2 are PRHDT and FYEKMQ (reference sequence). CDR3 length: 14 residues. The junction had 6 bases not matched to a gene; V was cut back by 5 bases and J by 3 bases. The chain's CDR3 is CASSGGGGEETQYF. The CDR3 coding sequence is TGTGCCAGCAGCGGTGGTGGGGGGGAAGAGACCCAGTACTTC.

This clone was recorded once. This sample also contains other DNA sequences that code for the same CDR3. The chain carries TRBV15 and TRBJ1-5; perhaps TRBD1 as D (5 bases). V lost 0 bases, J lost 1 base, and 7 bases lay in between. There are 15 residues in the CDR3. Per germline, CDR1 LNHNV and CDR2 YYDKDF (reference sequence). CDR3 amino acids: CATSRDRGSNQPQHF. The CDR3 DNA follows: TGTGCCACCAGCAGAGATAGGGGAAGCAATCAGCCCCAGCATTTT.

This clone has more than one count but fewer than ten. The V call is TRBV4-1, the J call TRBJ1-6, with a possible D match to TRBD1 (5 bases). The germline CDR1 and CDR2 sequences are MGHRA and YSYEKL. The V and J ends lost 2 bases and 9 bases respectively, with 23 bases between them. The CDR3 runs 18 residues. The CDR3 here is CASSQLQTQQGRGSPLHF. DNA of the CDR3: TGCGCCAGCAGCCAATTACAAACCCAGCAGGGTAGGGGTTCACCCCTCCACTTT.

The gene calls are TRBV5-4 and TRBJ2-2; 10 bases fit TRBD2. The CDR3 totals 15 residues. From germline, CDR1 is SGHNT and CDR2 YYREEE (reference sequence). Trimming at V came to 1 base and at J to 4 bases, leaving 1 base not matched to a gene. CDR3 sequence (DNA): TGTGCCAGCAGCTTGCTAGCGGGAGCCACCGGGGAGCTGTTTTTT. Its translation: CASSLLAGATGELFF. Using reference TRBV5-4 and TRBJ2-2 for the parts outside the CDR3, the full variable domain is ETGVTQSPTHLIKTRGQQVTLRCSSQSGHNTVSWYQQALGQGPQFIFQYYREEENGRGNFPPRFSGLQFPNYSSELNVNALELDDSALYLCASSLLAGATGELFFGEGSRLTVL.

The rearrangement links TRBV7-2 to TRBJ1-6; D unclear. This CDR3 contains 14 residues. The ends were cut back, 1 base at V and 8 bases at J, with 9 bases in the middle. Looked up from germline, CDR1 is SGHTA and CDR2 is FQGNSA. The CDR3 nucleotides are TGTGCCAGCAGCTTAGGAGGGTTGGATTCACCCCTCCACTTT. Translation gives CASSLGGLDSPLHF.

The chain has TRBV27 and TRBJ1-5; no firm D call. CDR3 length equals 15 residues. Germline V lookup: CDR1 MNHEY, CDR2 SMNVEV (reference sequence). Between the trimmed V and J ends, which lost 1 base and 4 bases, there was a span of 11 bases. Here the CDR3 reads CASSLYAGENQPQHF. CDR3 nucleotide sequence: TGTGCCAGCAGTTTATATGCCGGAGAAAATCAGCCCCAGCATTTT.

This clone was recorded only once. CDR3 nucleotides: TGTGCCAGCAGTTCCAACGCAGACGAGCAGTACTTC. It specifies CASSSNADEQYF. The chain combines TRBV12-3 or TRBV12-4 with TRBJ2-7; D is ambiguous. There are 12 residues in the CDR3. Between the trimmed V and J ends, which lost 4 bases and 5 bases, there was a span of 9 bases.

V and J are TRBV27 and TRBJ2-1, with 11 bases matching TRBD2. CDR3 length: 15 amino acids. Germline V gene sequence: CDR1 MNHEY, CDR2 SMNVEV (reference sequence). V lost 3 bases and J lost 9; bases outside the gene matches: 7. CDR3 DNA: TGTGCCAGCAGTTTCGGGACTAGCGGTTATGGTGAGCAGTTCTTC. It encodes CASSFGTSGYGEQFF.

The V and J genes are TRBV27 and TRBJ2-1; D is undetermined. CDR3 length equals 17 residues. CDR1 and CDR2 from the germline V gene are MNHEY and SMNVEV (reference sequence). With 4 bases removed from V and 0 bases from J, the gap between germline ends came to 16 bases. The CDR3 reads CASSSLTRSSSYNEQFF. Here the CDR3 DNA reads TGTGCCAGCAGTTCCTTAACCAGGTCAAGCTCCTACAATGAGCAGTTCTTC.

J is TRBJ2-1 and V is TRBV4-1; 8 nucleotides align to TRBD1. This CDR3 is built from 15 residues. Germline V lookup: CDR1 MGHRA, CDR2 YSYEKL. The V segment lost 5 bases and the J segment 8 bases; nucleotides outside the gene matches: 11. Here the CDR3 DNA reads TGCGCCAGCAGCTACTCAAGGACAGGGTTCGATGAGCAGTTCTTC. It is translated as CASSYSRTGFDEQFF.

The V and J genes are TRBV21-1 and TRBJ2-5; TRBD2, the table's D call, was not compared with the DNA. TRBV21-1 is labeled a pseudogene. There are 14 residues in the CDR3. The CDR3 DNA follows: TGTGCCAGCAGCAAACCCACGGGGGAGGAGACCCAGTACTTC. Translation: CASSKPTGEETQYF.

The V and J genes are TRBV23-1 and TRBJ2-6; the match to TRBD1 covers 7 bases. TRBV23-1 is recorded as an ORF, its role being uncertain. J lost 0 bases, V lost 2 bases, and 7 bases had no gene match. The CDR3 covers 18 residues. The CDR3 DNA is TGCGCCAGCAGTCAACCAAGGGACAGCTCCTCTGGGGCCAACGTCCTGACTTTC. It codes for CASSQPRDSSSGANVLTF.